The present T cell receptor beta chain was sequenced within a study of blood T cells in healthy people across ages. Trimming took 3 bases from V and 7 from J; bases not matched to a gene: 2. The V gene's germline CDR1 is KGHDR and CDR2 SFDVKD. The CDR3 covers 13 residues. The sample holds a few counts of this clonotype. Next came a second PCR, run for about 7 to 12 cycles, which used a sample-barcoded 5' primer along with a J-beta primer mix. TCRdb redid the calling of the 5' RACE reads with MiXCR, one entry per CDR3 protein. Of over 700,000 distinct CDR3 sequences in the sample, 53% were seen once. V usage is TRBV24-1 and J usage is TRBJ2-1; TRBD2 aligns across 7 bases. This clonotype originated in a man at least 80 years old in good health. The sequencing input was blood. The CDR3 spells CATSDERENEQFF. CDR3 DNA: TGTGCCACCAGTGATGAGCGGGAAAATGAGCAGTTCTTC.